This section outlines one TCR beta chain sequence together with its context. Its target is unknown. Only in-frame clones appear in the TCRdb table, and some are missing; sequencing was by immunoSEQ multiplex PCR. The table has roughly 700,000 clones, about 90% seen once. This record belongs to a study of Ad26.COV2.S vaccination and SARS-CoV-2 variants. Across the study: Of the COV1001 trial arms, the Ad26.COV2.S arm included the donor.

Study results and caveats: Substantial response breadth was reportedly seen for spike-specific CD8+ and CD4+ T cells after vaccination.

Documented treatment: some 19 received Ad26.COV2.S at low or high dose, single or two shots; about 5 received placebo; per-sample allocation not given. Sampling was performed 63 days after the first vaccine or placebo injection. The CDR3 runs to 15 residues. The V end was cut by 5 bases, the J end by 1 base, with 14 bases between. The germline gives CDR1 SGHTA, CDR2 FQGNSA. The clonotype comes from a person aged 18 to 59 who received the Ad26.COV2.S COVID-19 vaccine or a placebo. V gene TRBV7-2 combines with J gene TRBJ2-5; D tentatively reads TRBD1 or TRBD2 (6 bases each). Material: peripheral blood, obtained in a trial of Ad26.COV2.S vaccine versus placebo. The CDR3: CASSLGGSPQETQYF. The CDR3 DNA reads TGTGCCAGCAGCCTAGGGGGGTCACCCCAAGAGACCCAGTACTTC. Based on the CDR3 plus reference TRBV7-2 and TRBJ2-5, the full variable domain is GAGVSQSPSNKVTEKGKDVELRCDPISGHTALYWYRQSLGQGLEFLIYFQGNSAPDKSGLPSDRFSAERTGGSVSTLTIQRTQQEDSAVYLCASSLGGSPQETQYFGPGTRLLVL.